This T cell receptor beta chain appears in the sequencing data of a study of glioma-infiltrating T cells after dendritic cell vaccination. Before vaccination, two weeks after the third vaccination, and at progression, PBMC were collected. Regarding this clone: Its antigen remains unknown.

Study-level results: Complete blood and tumor specimen sets were limited to few patients.

The CDR3 sequence is 16 residues long. The trim removed 5 bases at V and 1 base at J, leaving 5 bases unmatched. Germline assignment: CDR1 MNHEY and CDR2 SMNVEV (reference sequence). The primer mix had 60 V beta and 13 J beta primers. Clones were read by immunoSEQ multiplex PCR, and TCRdb kept only the in-frame ones, dropping some. Here the sample spans 20,000 to 25,000 clones, more than 65% being singletons. The sequence was obtained from a human donor with glioblastoma. The input for sequencing was blood, taken before dendritic cell vaccination. The rearrangement uses TRBV27 and TRBJ1-1; 12 bases agree with TRBD1. The CDR3 reads CASSPLGQGANTEAFF. The CDR3 DNA sequence: TGTGCCAGCAGTCCTCTGGGACAGGGGGCGAACACTGAAGCTTTCTTT.